These 7 T cell receptor beta chains share one sample of origin, sequenced in a study of cytomegalovirus exposure and HLA in healthy donors (dated by TCRdb to 2017 to 2019). The protocol used for the library was the immunoSEQ multiplex PCR assay. The multiplex PCR relied on a mix of 60 forward primers for TCR Vbeta segments and 13 reverse primers for TCR Jbeta segments. The table was pulled from immuneACCESS by TCRdb, which kept in-frame rearrangements only. Such tables lose some clones; where checked, under half of the loss comes from unresolved V genes, and the rest has no known cause. The table for this sample lists some 57,000 clones; roughly three fifths of them were counted only once. The top ten constitute about 11% of the sample. The sample consisted of PBMCs. The receptors come from a human donor in good health.

The chain joins TRBV6-4 to TRBJ1-1; TRBD1 aligns across 7 bases. CDR1 is MRHNA and CDR2 is SNTAGT in the germline V gene. V lost 7 bases, J lost 5 bases, and 7 bases stayed unmatched. The CDR3 is made up of 13 amino acids. The CDR3 loop reads CASNKQGSTEAFF. The CDR3, as DNA: TGTGCCAGCAACAAACAGGGGAGTACTGAAGCTTTCTTT.

The chain recombines TRBV7-3 with TRBJ1-1, with TRBD1 matching over 7 bases. Germline lookup yields CDR1 SGHTA and CDR2 FQGTGA. CDR3 length equals 14 residues. With V trimmed by 6 bases and J by 5 bases, 9 bases remained unmatched. The CDR3 DNA reads as TGTGCCAGCAGGCAACAGGGGTTTAGGACTGAAGCTTTCTTT. This sequence encodes CASRQQGFRTEAFF.

This chain joins TRBV5-1 and TRBJ2-7, with 8 positions matching TRBD1. The V gene's germline CDR1 is SGHRS and CDR2 YFSETQ. The V gene end was trimmed by 4 bases and the J gene end by 3 bases; junction bases not matched to a gene: 9. CDR3 size: 15 residues. The CDR3 DNA sequence: TGCGCCAGCAGCGCGGGGACAGGAACTTACTACGAGCAGTACTTC. This codes for CASSAGTGTYYEQYF.

This clone was seen a handful of times. V usage is TRBV5-6 and J usage is TRBJ2-1, with a weak D call TRBD2 (7 bases). The CDR3 sequence is 15 residues long. V dropped 6 bases and J dropped 9 bases, with 22 bases sitting between them. Germline-derived CDR1 and CDR2 are SGHDT and YYEEEE. CDR3 in amino acids: CASILSGLRGGEQFF. CDR3 in DNA: TGTGCCAGCATCCTTTCGGGCCTTAGGGGGGGTGAGCAGTTCTTC. Variable domain in full (rest from reference TRBV5-6 and TRBJ2-1): DAGVTQSPTHLIKTRGQQVTLRCSPKSGHDTVSWYQQALGQGPQFIFQYYEEEERQRGNFPDRFSGHQFPNYSSELNVNALLLGDSALYLCASILSGLRGGEQFFGPGTRLTVL.

The table lists this clone with a few counts. V and J are TRBV30 and TRBJ2-7; 9 bases fit TRBD1. The CDR3 has 14 residues. The germline V gene has CDR1 GTSNPN and CDR2 SVGIG (reference sequence). Trimming took 2 bases from V and 12 from J; bases not matched to a gene: 14. The CDR3 loop is CAWSITGTGSTRYF. CDR3 DNA: TGTGCCTGGAGTATCACCGGGACAGGGAGTACTCGGTACTTC.

The V call is TRBV30, the J call TRBJ2-5, with 8 positions matching TRBD2. The trim removed 3 bases at V and 7 bases at J, leaving 7 bases unmatched. The CDR3 consists of 13 residues. CDR1 and CDR2 (germline): GTSNPN, SVGIG (reference sequence). The CDR3 DNA sequence: TGTGCCTGGAGAGCCGGGGGGGCAGGGACCCAGTACTTC. It yields the protein CAWRAGGAGTQYF.

The V and J genes are TRBV19 and TRBJ2-4; tentative D call: TRBD1 (6 bases). Trimming took off 8 bases at V and 0 bases at J, with 11 bases between the two ends. The length of the CDR3 is 14 residues. Germline V CDR1 and CDR2: LNHDA, SQIVND (reference sequence). CDR3 sequence reads: CASEQGQAKNIQYF. The CDR3 bases are TGTGCCAGTGAGCAGGGACAAGCCAAAAACATTCAGTACTTC.